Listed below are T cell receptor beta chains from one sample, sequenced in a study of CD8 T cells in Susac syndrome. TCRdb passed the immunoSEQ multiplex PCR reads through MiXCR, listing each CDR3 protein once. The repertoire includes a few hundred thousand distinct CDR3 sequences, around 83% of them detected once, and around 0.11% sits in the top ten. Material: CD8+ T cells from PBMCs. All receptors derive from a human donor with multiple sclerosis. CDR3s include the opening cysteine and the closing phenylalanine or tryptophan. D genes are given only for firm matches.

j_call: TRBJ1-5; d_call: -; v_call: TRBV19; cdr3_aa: CASTWKGSNQPQHF
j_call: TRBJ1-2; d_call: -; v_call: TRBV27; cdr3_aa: CASSLLGSNYGYTF
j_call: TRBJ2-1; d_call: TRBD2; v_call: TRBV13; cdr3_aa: CASSTGTSGHNEQFF
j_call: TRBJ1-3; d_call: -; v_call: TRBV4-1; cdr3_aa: CASSQGRFGNTIYF
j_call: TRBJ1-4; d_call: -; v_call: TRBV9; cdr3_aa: CASSRRWSPTTNEKLFF
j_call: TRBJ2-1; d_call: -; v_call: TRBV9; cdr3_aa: CASSVVVGNEQFF
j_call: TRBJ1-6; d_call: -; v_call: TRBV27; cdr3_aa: CASSFHPAGELNSPLHF
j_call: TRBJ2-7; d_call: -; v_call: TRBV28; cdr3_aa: CASRLFGDEQYF
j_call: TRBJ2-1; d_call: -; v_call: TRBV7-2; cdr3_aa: CASSLSTQQFF
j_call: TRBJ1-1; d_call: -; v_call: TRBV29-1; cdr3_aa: CSTGVGGNTEAFF
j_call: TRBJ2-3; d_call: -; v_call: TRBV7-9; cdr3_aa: CASSLWEEDTDTQYF
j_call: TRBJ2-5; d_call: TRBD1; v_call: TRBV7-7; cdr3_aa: CASGDRGGETQYF
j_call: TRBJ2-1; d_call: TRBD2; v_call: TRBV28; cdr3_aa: CASSFRLAGEVYNEQFF
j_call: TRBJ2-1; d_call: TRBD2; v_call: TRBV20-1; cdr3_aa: CSAPGGRYNEQFF
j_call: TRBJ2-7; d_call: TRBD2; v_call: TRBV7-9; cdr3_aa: CASTDYGTSGRRTYEQYF
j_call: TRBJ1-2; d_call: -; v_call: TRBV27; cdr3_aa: CASSLTGKEGYTF
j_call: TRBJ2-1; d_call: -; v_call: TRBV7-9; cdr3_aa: CASSPLGLSSYNEQFF
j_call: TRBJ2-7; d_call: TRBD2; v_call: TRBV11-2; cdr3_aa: CASSLDTAGGPNEQYF
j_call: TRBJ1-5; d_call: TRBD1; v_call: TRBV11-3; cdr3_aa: CASSYGQGPNQPQHF
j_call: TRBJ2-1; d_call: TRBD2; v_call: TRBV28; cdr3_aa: CASASGSYEQFF
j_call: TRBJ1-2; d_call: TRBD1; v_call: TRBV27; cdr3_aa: CASSPATGGYGYTF
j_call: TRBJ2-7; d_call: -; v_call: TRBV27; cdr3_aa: CASSLSQGTLTYEQYF
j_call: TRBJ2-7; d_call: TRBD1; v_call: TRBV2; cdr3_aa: CARAKDRSSYEQYF
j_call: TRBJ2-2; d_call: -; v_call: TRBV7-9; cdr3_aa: CASSLEGALWRINTGELFF
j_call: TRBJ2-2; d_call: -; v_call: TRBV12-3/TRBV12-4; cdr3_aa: CATAPSRGRSGELFF